Below, 14 T cell receptor beta chains from the same sample are listed, as sequenced in a study of neoadjuvant nivolumab and ipilimumab in lung cancer. Method: immunoSEQ multiplex PCR; TCRdb's copy keeps in-frame clones and lacks some. The sample has about 18,000 clones, more than 65% seen once. Here the sequenced sample was tumor tissue, taken after neoadjuvant nivolumab, alone or with ipilimumab, at or shortly before surgery. These receptors were taken from an adult with non-small cell lung cancer.

Details on this clone: The limits of the CDR3 on the DNA are not certain, so only TCRdb's listed CDR3 is given. This chain links TRBV7-9 with TRBJ1-2. The germline V gene encodes CDR1 SEHNR and CDR2 FQNEAQ (reference sequence). Ends included, the CDR3 has 13 residues. The CDR3 loop reads CASSPMVGGGAAF.

This chain connects TRBV5-1 to TRBJ2-1, with 8 bases identical to TRBD2. V shed 4 bases and J 9 bases; nucleotides not matched to a gene: 9. Germline V gene data show CDR1 as SGHRS and CDR2 as YFSETQ. The CDR3 is 14 residues long. The CDR3 sequence is CASSPLREGGEQFF. The CDR3 region has the DNA TGCGCCAGCAGCCCACTCCGGGAGGGCGGTGAGCAGTTCTTC.

J is TRBJ2-7 and V is TRBV11-2, with 7 bases fitting TRBD2. CDR1 is SGHAT and CDR2 is FQNNGV in the germline V gene. With 1 base clipped from V and 1 base from J, the junction kept 4 bases outside the gene matches. This CDR3 is 15 amino acids long. The CDR3 nucleotides read TGTGCCAGCAGCTTAGTTACTAGCGCTTCCTACGAGCAGTACTTC. This codes for CASSLVTSASYEQYF.

This chain joins TRBV9 and TRBJ2-1; the match to TRBD2 covers 10 bases. The J segment lost 1 base and the V segment lost 0 bases, leaving 4 bases of the junction unmatched. The CDR3 loop spans 17 amino acids. CDR1 is SGDLS and CDR2 is YYNGEE in the germline V gene. In nucleotides, the CDR3 is TGTGCCAGCAGCGTAGTGGGAGCGGGAGGGTCCTACAATGAGCAGTTCTTC. This sequence encodes CASSVVGAGGSYNEQFF.

In its sample, this clone was seen once. CDR3 coding DNA: TGTGCCAGCAGCTTGGGGGGGGTTGGACAGGAAACAGATACGCAGTATTTT. Protein product: CASSLGGVGQETDTQYF. The chain combines TRBV5-6 with TRBJ2-3; a weak D match, TRBD1 (7 bases). Germline assignment: CDR1 SGHDT and CDR2 YYEEEE. V dropped 0 bases and J dropped 3 bases, with 17 bases sitting between them. The CDR3 has 17 residues.

The chain couples TRBV30 to TRBJ2-2; 9 nucleotides align to TRBD1. The germline V gene has CDR1 GTSNPN and CDR2 SVGIG (reference sequence). The CDR3 covers 16 residues. J gave up 4 bases and V 1 base, and 7 bases lay outside the gene matches. Here the CDR3 DNA reads TGTGCCTGGAGTGGGGGGGGGACAGGGCGCACCGGGGAGCTGTTTTTT. It specifies CAWSGGGTGRTGELFF.

The V and J genes are TRBV15 and TRBJ2-1, with 9 bases lining up with TRBD2. Trimming at V came to 5 bases and at J to 0 bases, leaving 8 bases not matched to a gene. The germline V gene encodes CDR1 LNHNV and CDR2 YYDKDF (reference sequence). This CDR3 region has 17 residues. CDR3 bases: TGTGCCACCAGCCCCGAGGCGGGAGGGTTCTCCTACAATGAGCAGTTCTTC. Amino acids: CATSPEAGGFSYNEQFF.

The chain couples TRBV6-5 to TRBJ2-7; TRBD2 is a possible D gene (5 bases). Germline values: CDR1 MNHEY, CDR2 SVGAGI. Trimming took 8 bases from V and 0 from J, leaving 5 bases between them. This CDR3 is built from 11 residues. The CDR3 DNA reads as TGTGCCAGCGGGAGCTCCTACGAGCAGTACTTC. This codes for CASGSSYEQYF.

The gene calls are TRBV1 and TRBJ1-5; TRBD1 is the table's D call, not checked against the DNA. TRBV1 is recorded as a pseudogene. This CDR3 is 14 amino acids long. CDR3 loop: CTQERDREAAAQHF. The DNA for the CDR3 is TGCACCCAGGAACGGGACAGAGAAGCAGCGGCCCAGCATTTT.

This clone was detected a few times. The V call is TRBV6-1, the J call TRBJ2-7; D is possibly TRBD1 or TRBD2 (5 bases each). V shed 5 bases and J shed 3 bases, with 11 bases lying between them. This CDR3 comprises 13 residues. The germline CDR1 and CDR2 sequences are MNHNS and SASEGT. CDR3 protein: CASSQRDGYEQYF. The CDR3 DNA is TGTGCCAGCAGTCAAAGGGACGGCTACGAGCAGTACTTC.

The gene calls are TRBV27 and TRBJ1-4, with D uncertain. V was clipped by 5 bases and J by 7 bases, with 17 bases between them. CDR3 length: 15 residues. The germline CDR1 and CDR2 sequences are MNHEY and SMNVEV (reference sequence). The CDR3 DNA sequence: TGTGCCAGCAGTCCCTCGGTGATAGTGGGTGAAAAACTGTTTTTT. This sequence encodes CASSPSVIVGEKLFF.

The CDR3, as DNA: TGTGCCACCAGCAGAGGGGGGACGGGAGGAGAGACCCAGTACTTC. Translating gives CATSRGGTGGETQYF. The chain employs TRBV15 and TRBJ2-5; 7 bases are a match to TRBD2. The germline CDR1 and CDR2 sequences are LNHNV and YYDKDF (reference sequence). Trimming cost V 1 base and J 4 bases; bases outside gene matches: 6. The CDR3 loop spans 15 amino acids.

This sequence joins TRBV6-7 and TRBJ1-5; no clear D gene. TRBV6-7 is placed among ORFs of uncertain function. Trimming removed 2 bases at V and 12 bases at J, with 14 bases between. The CDR3 is made up of 13 amino acids. DNA of the CDR3: TGTGCCAGCAGTTACCGGGCCCCGTTAGGCCAGCATTTT. This gives the protein CASSYRAPLGQHF.

The genes are TRBV7-2 and TRBJ1-1; D gene unclear. The CDR3 spans 14 residues. V was pared by 3 bases and J by 1 base, with 9 bases between. Germline V gene data show CDR1 as SGHTA and CDR2 as FQGNSA. The CDR3 here is CASSFFMGNTEAFF. DNA of the CDR3: TGTGCCAGCAGCTTTTTCATGGGGAACACTGAAGCTTTCTTT.